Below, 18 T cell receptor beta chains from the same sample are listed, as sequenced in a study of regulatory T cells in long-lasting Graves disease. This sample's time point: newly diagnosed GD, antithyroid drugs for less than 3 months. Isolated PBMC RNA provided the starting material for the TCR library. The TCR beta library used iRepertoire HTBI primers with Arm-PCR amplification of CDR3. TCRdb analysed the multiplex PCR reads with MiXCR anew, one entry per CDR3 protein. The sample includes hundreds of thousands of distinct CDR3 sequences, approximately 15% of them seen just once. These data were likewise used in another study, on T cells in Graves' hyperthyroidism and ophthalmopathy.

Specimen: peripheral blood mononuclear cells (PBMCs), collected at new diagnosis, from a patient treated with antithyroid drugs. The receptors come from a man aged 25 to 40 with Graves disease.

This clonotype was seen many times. The CDR3 loop reads CASSPPMTSVNTQYF. In nucleotides, the CDR3 is TGTGCCAGCTCACCACCTATGACTAGCGTAAATACGCAGTATTTT. The genes are TRBV18 and TRBJ2-3; TRBD2 matches at 8 bases. V trimming: 0 bases; J trimming: 7 bases; junction bases outside the gene matches: 6. The CDR3 loop spans 15 amino acids. CDR1 KGHSH and CDR2 LQKENI come from the germline V gene. Full variable domain (missing parts from reference TRBV18 and TRBJ2-3): NAGVMQNPRHLVRRRGQEARLRCSPMKGHSHVYWYRQLPEEGLKFMVYLQKENIIDESGMPKERFSAEFPKEGPSILRIQQVVRGDSAAYFCASSPPMTSVNTQYFGPGTRLTVL.

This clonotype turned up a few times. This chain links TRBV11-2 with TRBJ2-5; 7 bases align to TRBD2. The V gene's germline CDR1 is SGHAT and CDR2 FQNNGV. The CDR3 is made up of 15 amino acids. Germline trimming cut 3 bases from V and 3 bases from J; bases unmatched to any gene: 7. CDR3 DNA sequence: TGTGCCAGCAGCTTGGGAGGGGCATGGAAAGAGACCCAGTACTTC. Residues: CASSLGGAWKETQYF.

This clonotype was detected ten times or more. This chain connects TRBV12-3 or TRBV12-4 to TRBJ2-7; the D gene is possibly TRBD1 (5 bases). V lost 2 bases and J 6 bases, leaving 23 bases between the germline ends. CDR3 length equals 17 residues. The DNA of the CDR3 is TGTGCCAGCAGTTTAAATCCCGGCAGGCAGGGTCTTCGCGAGCAGTACTTC. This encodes CASSLNPGRQGLREQYF.

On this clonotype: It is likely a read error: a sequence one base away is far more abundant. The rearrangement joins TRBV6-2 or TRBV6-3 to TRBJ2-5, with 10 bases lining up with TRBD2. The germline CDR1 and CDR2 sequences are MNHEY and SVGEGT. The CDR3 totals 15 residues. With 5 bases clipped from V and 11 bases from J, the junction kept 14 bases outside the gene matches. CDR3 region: CASSDMLAGGFEQYF. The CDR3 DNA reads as TGTGCCAGCAGTGATATGTTAGCGGGAGGCTTTGAGCAGTACTTC.

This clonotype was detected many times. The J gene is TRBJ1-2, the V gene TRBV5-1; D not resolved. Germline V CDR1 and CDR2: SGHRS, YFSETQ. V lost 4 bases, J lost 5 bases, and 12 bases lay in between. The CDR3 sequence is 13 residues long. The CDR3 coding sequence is TGCGCCAGCAGCCTCCCTGGCAGTTATGGCTACACCTTC. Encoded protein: CASSLPGSYGYTF.

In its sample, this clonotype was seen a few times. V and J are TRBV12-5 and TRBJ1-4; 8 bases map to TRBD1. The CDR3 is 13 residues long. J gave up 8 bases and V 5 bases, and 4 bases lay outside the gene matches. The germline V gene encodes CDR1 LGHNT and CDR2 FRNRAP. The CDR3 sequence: CASGVQGAEKLFF. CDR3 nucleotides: TGTGCTAGTGGTGTGCAGGGGGCAGAAAAACTGTTTTTT.

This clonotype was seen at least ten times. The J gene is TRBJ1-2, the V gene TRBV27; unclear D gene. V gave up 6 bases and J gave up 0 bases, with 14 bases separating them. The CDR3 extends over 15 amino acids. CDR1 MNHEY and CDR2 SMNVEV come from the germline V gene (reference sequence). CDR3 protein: CASSTRAPSNYGYTF. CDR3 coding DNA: TGTGCCAGCAGCACTAGGGCCCCTTCTAACTATGGCTACACCTTC.

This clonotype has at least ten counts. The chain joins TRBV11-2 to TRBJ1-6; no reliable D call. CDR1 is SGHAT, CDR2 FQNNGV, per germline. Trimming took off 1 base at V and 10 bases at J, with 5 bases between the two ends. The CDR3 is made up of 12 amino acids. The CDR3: CASSLGRSPLHF. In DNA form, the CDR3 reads TGTGCCAGCAGCTTAGGCCGATCACCCCTCCACTTT.

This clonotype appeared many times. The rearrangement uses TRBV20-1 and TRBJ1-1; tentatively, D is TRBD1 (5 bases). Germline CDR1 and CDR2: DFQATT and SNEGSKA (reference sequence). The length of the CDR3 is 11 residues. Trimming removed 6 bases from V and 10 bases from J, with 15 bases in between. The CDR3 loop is CSAMPGAAAFF. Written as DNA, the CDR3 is TGCAGTGCCATGCCTGGGGCAGCAGCTTTCTTT.

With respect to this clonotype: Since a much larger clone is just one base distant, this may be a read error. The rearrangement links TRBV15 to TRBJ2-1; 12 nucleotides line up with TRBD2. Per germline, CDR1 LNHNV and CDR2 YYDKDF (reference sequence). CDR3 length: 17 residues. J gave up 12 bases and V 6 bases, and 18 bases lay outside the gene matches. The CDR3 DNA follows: TGTGCCACCAGTCGACTAGCGGGAGTACTGTACGGAGTTGGGCAGTTCTTC. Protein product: CATSRLAGVLYGVGQFF.

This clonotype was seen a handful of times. The chain's CDR3 is CSVGGGAAYEQYF. In DNA, the CDR3 is TGCAGCGTGGGAGGGGGTGCCGCCTACGAGCAGTACTTC. V is TRBV29-1 and J is TRBJ2-7; D is perhaps TRBD2 (7 bases). The CDR3 length is 13 residues. V lost 6 bases and J 2 bases, leaving 14 bases between the germline ends. Germline CDR1 is SQVTM and CDR2 is ANQGSEA.

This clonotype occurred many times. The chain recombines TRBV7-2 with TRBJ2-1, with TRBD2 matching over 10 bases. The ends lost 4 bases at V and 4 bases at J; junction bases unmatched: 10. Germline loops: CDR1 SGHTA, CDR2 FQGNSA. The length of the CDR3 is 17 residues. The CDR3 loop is CASSSLEGAGGYNEQFF. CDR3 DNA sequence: TGTGCCAGCAGCTCTCTCGAGGGAGCGGGAGGGTACAATGAGCAGTTCTTC.

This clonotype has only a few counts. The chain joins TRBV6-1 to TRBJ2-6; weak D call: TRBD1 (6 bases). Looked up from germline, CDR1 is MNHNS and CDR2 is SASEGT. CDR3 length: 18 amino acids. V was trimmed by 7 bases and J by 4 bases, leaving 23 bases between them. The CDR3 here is CASTDPAERGTGANVLTF. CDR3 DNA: TGTGCCAGCACCGACCCGGCCGAAAGGGGGACGGGGGCCAACGTCCTGACTTTC.

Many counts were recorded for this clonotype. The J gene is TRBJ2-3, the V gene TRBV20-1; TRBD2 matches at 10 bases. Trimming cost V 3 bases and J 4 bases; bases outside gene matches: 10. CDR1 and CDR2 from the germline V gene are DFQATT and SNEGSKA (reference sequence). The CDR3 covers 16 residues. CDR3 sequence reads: CSARGLLAGVADTQYF. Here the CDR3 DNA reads TGCAGTGCTAGGGGCCTCCTAGCGGGAGTTGCAGATACGCAGTATTTT.

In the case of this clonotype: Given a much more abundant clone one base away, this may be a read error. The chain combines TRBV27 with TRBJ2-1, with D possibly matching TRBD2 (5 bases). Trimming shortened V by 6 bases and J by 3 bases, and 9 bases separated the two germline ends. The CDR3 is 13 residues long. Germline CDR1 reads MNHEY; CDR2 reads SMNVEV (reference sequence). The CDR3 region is CASRPGNYNEQFF. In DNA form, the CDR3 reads TGTGCCAGCAGACCCGGGAACTACAATGAGCAGTTCTTC.

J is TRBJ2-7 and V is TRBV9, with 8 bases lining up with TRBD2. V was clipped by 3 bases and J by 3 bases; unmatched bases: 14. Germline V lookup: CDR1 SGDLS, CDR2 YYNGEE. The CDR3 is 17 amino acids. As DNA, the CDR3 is TGTGCCAGCAGCGAGGGGGTAGCGGGATGGGGATACTACGAGCAGTACTTC. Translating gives CASSEGVAGWGYYEQYF.

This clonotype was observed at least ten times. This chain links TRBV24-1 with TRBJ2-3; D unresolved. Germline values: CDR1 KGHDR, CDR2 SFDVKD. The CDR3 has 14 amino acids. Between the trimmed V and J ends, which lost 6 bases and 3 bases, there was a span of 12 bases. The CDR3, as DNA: TGTGCCACCAGTCCTAGTCAAGGAACAGATACGCAGTATTTT. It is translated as CATSPSQGTDTQYF.

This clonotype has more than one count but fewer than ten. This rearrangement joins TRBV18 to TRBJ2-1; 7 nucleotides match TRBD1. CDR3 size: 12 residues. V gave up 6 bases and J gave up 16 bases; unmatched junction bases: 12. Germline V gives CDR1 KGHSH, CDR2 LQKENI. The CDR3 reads CASSLGTASSFF. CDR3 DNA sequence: TGTGCCAGCTCCCTGGGGACAGCATCCTCTTTCTTC.